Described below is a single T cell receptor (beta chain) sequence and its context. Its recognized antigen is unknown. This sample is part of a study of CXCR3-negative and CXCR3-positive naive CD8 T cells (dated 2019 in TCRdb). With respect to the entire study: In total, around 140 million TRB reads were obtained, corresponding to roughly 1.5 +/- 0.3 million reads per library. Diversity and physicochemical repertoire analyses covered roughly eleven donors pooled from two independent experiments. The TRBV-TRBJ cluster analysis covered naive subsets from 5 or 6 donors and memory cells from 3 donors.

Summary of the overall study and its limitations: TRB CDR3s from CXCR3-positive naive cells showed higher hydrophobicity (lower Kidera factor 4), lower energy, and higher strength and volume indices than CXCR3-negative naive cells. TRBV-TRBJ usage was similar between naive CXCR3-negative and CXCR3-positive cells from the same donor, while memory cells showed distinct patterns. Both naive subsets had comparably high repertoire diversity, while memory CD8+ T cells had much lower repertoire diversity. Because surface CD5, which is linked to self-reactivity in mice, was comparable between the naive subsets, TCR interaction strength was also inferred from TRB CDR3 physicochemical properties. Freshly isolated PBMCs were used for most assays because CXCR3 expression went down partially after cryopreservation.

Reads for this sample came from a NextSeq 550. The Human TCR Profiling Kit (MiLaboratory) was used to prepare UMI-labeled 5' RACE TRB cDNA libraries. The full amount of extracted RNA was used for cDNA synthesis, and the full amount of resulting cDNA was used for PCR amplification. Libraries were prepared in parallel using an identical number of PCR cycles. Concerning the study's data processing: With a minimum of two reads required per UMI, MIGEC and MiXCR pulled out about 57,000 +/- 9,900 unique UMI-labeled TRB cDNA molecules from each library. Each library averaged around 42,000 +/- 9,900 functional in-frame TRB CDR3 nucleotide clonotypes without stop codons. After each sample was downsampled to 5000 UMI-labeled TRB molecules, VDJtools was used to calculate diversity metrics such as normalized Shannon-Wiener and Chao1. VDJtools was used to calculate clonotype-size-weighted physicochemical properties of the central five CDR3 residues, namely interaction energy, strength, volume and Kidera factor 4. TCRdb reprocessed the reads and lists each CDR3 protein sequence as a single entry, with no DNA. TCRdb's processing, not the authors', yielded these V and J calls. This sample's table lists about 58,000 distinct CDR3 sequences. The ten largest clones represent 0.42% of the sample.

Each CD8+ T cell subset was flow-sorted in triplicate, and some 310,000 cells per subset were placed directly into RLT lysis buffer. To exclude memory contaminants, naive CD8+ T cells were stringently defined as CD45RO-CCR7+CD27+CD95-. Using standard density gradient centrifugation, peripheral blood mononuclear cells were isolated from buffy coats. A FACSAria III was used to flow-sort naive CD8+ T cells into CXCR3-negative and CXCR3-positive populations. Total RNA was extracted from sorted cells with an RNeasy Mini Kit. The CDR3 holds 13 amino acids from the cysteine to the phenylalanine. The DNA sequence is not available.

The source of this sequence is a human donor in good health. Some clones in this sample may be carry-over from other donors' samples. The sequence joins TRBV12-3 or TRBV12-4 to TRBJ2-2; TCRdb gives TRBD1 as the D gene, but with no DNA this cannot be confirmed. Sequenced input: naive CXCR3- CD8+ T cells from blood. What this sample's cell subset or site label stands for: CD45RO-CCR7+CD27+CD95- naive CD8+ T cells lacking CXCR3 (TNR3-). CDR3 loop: CAIPRGATGELFF.